The T cell receptor (beta chain) under discussion was sequenced for a study of blood T cell repertoires in COVID-19. Study details: The analysed material was cDNA or gDNA that came from T cells, B-cell-depleted T cells, or PBMCs.

In the source study's methods: From reference gene primer amplification, estimates of nucleated cell counts were derived. Produced via immunoSEQ multiplex PCR; TCRdb's table is partial and in-frame only. V and J calls and clone size are as listed in that table; D and trimming were resolved from the DNA. The sample consists of roughly 350,000 clones, 75% to 90% of them appearing once. Details on this clone: Distinct nucleotide sequences in the sample also encode this CDR3.

The germline V gene has CDR1 SQVTM and CDR2 ANQGSEA. This CDR3 spans 12 amino acids. The junction had 2 bases not matched to a gene; V was cut back by 7 bases and J by 0 bases. The TCR comes from a woman between 50 and 59 years old with COVID-19, enrolled during active disease. The chain recombines TRBV29-1 with TRBJ1-1, with 7 bases identical to TRBD1. The specimen was peripheral blood. CDR3 coding DNA: TGCAGCGCGGGACAGATGAACACTGAAGCTTTCTTT. It codes for CSAGQMNTEAFF.